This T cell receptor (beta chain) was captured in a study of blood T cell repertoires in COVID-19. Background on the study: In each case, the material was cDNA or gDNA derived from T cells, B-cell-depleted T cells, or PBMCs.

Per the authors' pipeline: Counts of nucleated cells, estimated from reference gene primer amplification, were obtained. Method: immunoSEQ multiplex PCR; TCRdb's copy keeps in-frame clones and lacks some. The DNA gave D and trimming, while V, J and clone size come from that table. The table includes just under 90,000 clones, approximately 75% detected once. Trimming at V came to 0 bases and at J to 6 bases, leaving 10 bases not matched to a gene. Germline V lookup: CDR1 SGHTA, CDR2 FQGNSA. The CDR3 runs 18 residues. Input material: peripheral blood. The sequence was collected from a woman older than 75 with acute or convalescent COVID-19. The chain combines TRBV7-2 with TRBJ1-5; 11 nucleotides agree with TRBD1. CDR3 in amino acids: CASSLAGGGQGAAQPQHF. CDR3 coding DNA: TGTGCCAGCAGCTTAGCAGGGGGTGGACAGGGGGCAGCTCAGCCCCAGCATTTT.